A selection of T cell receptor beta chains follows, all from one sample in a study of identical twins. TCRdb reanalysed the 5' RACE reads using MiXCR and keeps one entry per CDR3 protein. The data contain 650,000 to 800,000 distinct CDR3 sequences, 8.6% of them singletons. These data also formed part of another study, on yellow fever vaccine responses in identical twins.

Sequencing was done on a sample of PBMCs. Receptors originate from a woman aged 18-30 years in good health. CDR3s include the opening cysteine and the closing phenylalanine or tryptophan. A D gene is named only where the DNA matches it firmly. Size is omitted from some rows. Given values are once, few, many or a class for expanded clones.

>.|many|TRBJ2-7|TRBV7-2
TGTGCCAGCAGCTTAGCAAGGGGCTACGAGCAGTACTTC
CASSLARGYEQYF
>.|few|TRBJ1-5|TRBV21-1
TGTGCCAGCAGCAAAGAGTCAGGGGATCAGCCCCAGCATTTT
CASSKESGDQPQHF
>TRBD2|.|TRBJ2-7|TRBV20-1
TGCAGTGCTAGAGACCCATCCGGGACTAGCGGGAGGGCCGTGGGCTCGTACGAGCAGTACTTC
CSARDPSGTSGRAVGSYEQYF
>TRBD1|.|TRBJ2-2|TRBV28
TGTGCCAGCACCCCGACAGGGAAGACCGGGGAGCTGTTTTTT
CASTPTGKTGELFF
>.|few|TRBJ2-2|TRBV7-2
TGTGCCAGCAGCAAACGTCCAGCCGGGGAGCTGTTTTTT
CASSKRPAGELFF
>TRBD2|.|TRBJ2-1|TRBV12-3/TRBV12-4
TGTGCCAGCAGTTCATCCGGACTAGTCTTCGATGAGCAGTTCTTC
CASSSSGLVFDEQFF
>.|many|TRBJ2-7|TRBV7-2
TGTGCCAGCAGCTTACAGGAGTACGAGCAGTACTTC
CASSLQEYEQYF
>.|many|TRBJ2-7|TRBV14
TGTGCCAGCAGCCAAGGTCTCTACGAGCAGTACTTC
CASSQGLYEQYF
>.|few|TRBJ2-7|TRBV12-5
TGTGCTAGTGGACCCTCCCTGTACGAGCAGTACTTC
CASGPSLYEQYF
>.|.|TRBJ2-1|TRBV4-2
TGTGCCAGCAGCCTAGATCGGGGGGCCCCAGGGTTCTTC
CASSLDRGAPGFF
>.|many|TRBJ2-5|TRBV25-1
TGTGCCAGCAGGAAGACAGGACAAGAGACCCAGTACTTC
CASRKTGQETQYF
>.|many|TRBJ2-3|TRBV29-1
TGCAGCGGAGACACAAACACAGATACGCAGTATTTT
CSGDTNTDTQYF
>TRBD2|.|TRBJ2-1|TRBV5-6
TGTGCCAGCACCCATTTATTCGGACTAGCGGGGCCCAATGAGCAGTTCTTC
CASTHLFGLAGPNEQFF
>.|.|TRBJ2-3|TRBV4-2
TGTGCCAGCAGCCAAGAACGCTCAGATACGCAGTATTTT
CASSQERSDTQYF
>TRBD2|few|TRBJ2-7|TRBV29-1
TGCAGCGTTGGGGGGGGACGCTACGAGCAGTACTTC
CSVGGGRYEQYF
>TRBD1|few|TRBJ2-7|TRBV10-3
TGTGCCATCAGTTGGGGGACAGGGTACGAGCAGTACTTC
CAISWGTGYEQYF
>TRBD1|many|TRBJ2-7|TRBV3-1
TGTGCCAGCAGCCAAGGGCAACGGACAGGGACGTACGAGCAGTACTTC
CASSQGQRTGTYEQYF
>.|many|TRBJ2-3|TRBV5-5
TGTGCCAGCAGCTTGCCGGGGCGAGATACGCAGTATTTT
CASSLPGRDTQYF
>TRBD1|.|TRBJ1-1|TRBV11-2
TGTGCCAGCAACGGACAGGGGGCGGGGGTGAACACTGAAGCTTTCTTT
CASNGQGAGVNTEAFF
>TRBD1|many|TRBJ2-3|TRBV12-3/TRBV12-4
TGTGCCAGCAGACTCCACCAGGACAGGGCCTACACAGATACGCAGTATTTT
CASRLHQDRAYTDTQYF
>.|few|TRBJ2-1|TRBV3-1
TGTGCCAGCAGCCAAGACCAACCTAAGCAGTTCTTC
CASSQDQPKQFF